This T cell receptor beta chain was sequenced in a study of neurological immune-mediated disorders (dated by TCRdb to the late 2010s). Background on the whole study: Peripheral blood TCR-beta repertoires from HTLV-I-associated myelopathy (HAM/TSP) patients, multiple sclerosis patients and healthy controls were compared by UMI-based sequencing. Longitudinal samples, technical triplicates and paired sorted CD4+ and CD8+ T-cell subsets, alongside PBMC samples, were included among the approximately 110 TCR-beta libraries. The cohort was made up of 68 subjects, consisting of 15 or so HAM/TSP patients, 35 or so multiple sclerosis patients and 20 or so healthy controls.

This clonotype has a count of ten or more. No antigen is known for it. Per-base quality was not reported, and no clone a single base away is much larger than it. cDNA was synthesized by template-switch 5'RACE using a primer carrying a 10-nucleotide random unique molecular identifier by which each TCR transcript was tagged. Every sequencing run yielded over 170 million TCR-beta sequences covering 15-18 subjects. The RNeasy kit was used for extraction of total RNA. The KAPA Real-time Library Amplification kit was used to amplify TCR-beta VDJ regions with primers for the TCR constant region and the 5'RACE anchor. Sample indexes and Illumina adaptors were added in a first PCR, after which library yield was increased in a second PCR. After Ampure bead purification, the roughly 650 bp TCR product was size-selected on a 2% E-gel SizeSelection system. Before pooling, library quality was assessed on a Bioanalyzer, concentration was determined with Qubit, and library quantification was performed with the Kapa Library Quantification kit. Libraries were sequenced paired-end 2 x 150 bp on an Illumina HiSeq 2500. To increase sequence diversity, about 23-32% phiX was spiked into each library pool. Turning to the authors' computational methods: The UMI-based MiGEC pipeline processed quality-filtered reads and removed over 80% of raw TCR sequences during error correction. VDJ genes were aligned to IMGT germline references, and each clonotype was defined by a unique CDR3 amino acid sequence together with V-J genes. VDJtools evaluated clonal expansion, Shannon diversity and CDR3 relatedness (CalcPairwiseDistances, ClusterSamples); CLCbio workbench built phylogenetic trees. Using coefficient-of-variation modelling across technical triplicates, the study counted a clone as expanded if it had at least 8 unique UMIs. The public reads were quality trimmed at Q25 with fastp and then assembled into clones with MiXCR by TCRdb, keeping productive beta chains. Each entry is one CDR3 protein sequence, shown with its most common DNA and genes. The V and J calls were not made by the authors but by TCRdb's processing. This sample gives 18,000 or so distinct CDR3 sequences in total; 27% of them show up just once. About 33% of the sample rests with the top ten.

CDR3 length: 13 amino acids, cysteine to phenylalanine. CDR3 DNA is the only sequence kept; it has 39 bases, read in frame from the first base. CDR1 is given as KGHDR and CDR2 as SFDVKD, both from the germline V gene. Relative to germline, V is 7 bases shorter and J is 6 bases shorter, with 9 bases between their ends. For the unsorted PBMC libraries, 2 million PBMCs were stored in RNAlater at -80 degrees C until RNA extraction and were used to generate the libraries. Peripheral blood underwent Ficoll-Hypaque density gradient centrifugation to isolate PBMCs, which were then cryopreserved in liquid nitrogen. General findings and caveats noted by the study authors: Across subjects, expanded clones never shared an identical CDR3 amino acid sequence, which suggests that the TCR-beta repertoires in every group were private. TCR clonal expansion was highest in HAM/TSP patients and lowest in MS patients, with MS patients falling below even healthy controls.

This sequence originates from a man aged 50 to 59 with HTLV-1-associated myelopathy (HAM/TSP). Sequenced input: PBMCs. Recombination connected TRBV24-1 to TRBJ1-6; the D gene is perhaps TRBD1, from 6 matching bases. The DNA reads as follows: TGTGCCACCAGCGCAGGGGCTAATTCACCCCTCCACTTT. The translation is CATSAGANSPLHF.